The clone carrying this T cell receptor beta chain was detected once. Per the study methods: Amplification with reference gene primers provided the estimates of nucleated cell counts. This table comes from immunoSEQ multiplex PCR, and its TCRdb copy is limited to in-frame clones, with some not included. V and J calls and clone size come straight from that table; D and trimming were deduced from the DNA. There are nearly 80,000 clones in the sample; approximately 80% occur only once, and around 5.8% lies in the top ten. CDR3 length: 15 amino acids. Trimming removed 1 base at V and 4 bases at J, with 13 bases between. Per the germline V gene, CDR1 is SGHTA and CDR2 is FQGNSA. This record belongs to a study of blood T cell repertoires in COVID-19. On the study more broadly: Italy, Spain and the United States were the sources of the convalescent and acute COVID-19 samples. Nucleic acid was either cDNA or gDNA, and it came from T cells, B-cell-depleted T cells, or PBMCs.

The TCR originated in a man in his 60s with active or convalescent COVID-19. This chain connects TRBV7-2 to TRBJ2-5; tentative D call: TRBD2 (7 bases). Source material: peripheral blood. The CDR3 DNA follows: TGTGCCAGCAGCTTAGTCGGGGGGCAGGGAGAGACCCAGTACTTC. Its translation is CASSLVGGQGETQYF.